This TCR beta chain was sequenced during a study of regulatory and conventional T cells in RAG deficiency. With regard to this clone: At one of its ends the junction is not consistent with the germline gene, which may arise from a read error.

Sequencing was performed with immunoSEQ multiplex PCR; in TCRdb, only in-frame clones are kept and a portion is missing. The sample has around 33,000 clones, approximately 90% seen once. The germline V gene encodes CDR1 SSHAT and CDR2 FNYEAQ (reference sequence). The CDR3 has 16 residues. This sample was also put to use in a study of regulatory T cells. That study reports: The primer mix had 52 TRBV and 13 TRBJ primers.

This clonotype was obtained from a human donor in good health. Sequenced input: CD8+ T cells sorted from blood. This chain connects TRBV7-7 to TRBJ2-1, with 9 bases aligning to TRBD1. This CDR3 reads CASSLGQGNSYNEQFF. In nucleotides, the CDR3 is TGTGCTAGCAGCTTAGGACAGGGGAACTCCTACAATGAGCAGTTCTTC.